The entry below describes one T cell receptor beta chain. The antigen is not known. This sample stems from a study of T cells in localized non-small cell lung cancer. The method was immunoSEQ multiplex PCR; TCRdb's version includes in-frame clones alone and lacks a portion of them. In the table there are 70,000 to 80,000 clones, 88% of which are singletons. The CDR3 loop spans 11 amino acids. The V end was cut by 2 bases, the J end by 9 bases, with 8 bases between. CDR1 MGHDK and CDR2 SYGVNS come from the germline V gene. Findings and caveats of the study: Researchers found a median roughly 50 of the top 100 tumor clones in adjacent lung. Only one tumor region was sequenced, so heterogeneity remains possible. Compared with tumor, uninvolved adjacent lung displayed greater T cell clonality, ranking highest overall. Higher T cell density in the blood was associated with longer overall survival, whereas higher adjacent-lung clonality associated with shorter survival.

This clonotype was obtained from a woman between 35 and 70 years old with stage I squamous cell lung carcinoma. The sequencing here drew on peripheral blood, taken before any cancer treatment. The rearrangement links TRBV25-1 to TRBJ2-7; TRBD2 is a possible D gene (5 bases). CDR3 sequence: CASSEGGAQYF. The CDR3 nucleotides are TGTGCCAGCAGTGAAGGAGGAGCGCAGTACTTC.